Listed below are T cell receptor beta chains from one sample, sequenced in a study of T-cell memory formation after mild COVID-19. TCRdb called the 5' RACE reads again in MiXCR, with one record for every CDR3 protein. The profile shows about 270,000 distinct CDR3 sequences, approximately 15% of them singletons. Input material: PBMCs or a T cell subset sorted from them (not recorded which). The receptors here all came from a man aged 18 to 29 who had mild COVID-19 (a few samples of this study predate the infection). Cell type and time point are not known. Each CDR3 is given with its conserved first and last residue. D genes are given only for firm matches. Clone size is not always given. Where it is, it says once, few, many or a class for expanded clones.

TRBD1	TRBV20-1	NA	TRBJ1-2	CSATSSGTAAYYGYTF	TGCAGTGCCACCAGCTCCGGGACAGCCGCTTACTATGGCTACACCTTC
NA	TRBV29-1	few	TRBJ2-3	CSVEDGPMRGPDTQYF	TGCAGCGTTGAAGATGGTCCGATGCGGGGTCCAGATACGCAGTATTTT
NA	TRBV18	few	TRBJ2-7	CASSPRGGRGSLDEQYF	TGTGCCAGCTCACCACGGGGCGGCAGGGGATCACTTGACGAGCAGTACTTC
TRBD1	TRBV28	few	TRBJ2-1	CASRPTGGLMNEQFF	TGTGCCAGCAGGCCTACAGGGGGGCTCATGAATGAGCAGTTCTTC
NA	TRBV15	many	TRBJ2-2	CATSRGPANTGELFF	TGTGCCACCAGCAGAGGTCCGGCGAACACCGGGGAGCTGTTTTTT
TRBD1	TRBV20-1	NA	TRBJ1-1	CSAPRADRGAEAFF	TGCAGTGCTCCCCGGGCGGACAGGGGCGCTGAAGCTTTCTTT
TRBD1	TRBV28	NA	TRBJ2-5	CASSPTGGRETQYF	TGTGCCAGCAGCCCGACAGGGGGCAGAGAGACCCAGTACTTC
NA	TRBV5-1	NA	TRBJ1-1	CASSLVQTNTEAFF	TGCGCCAGCAGCTTGGTGCAGACGAACACTGAAGCTTTCTTT
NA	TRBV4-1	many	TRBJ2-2	CASSQGSGGELFF	TGCGCCAGCAGCCAGGGCTCAGGGGGGGAGCTGTTTTTT
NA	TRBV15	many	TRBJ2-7	CATSRLSRSGSYEQYF	TGTGCCACCAGCAGGTTGAGCAGGTCGGGCTCCTACGAGCAGTACTTC
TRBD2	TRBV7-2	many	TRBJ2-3	CASSLILAGADTQYF	TGTGCCAGCAGCTTAATACTAGCGGGGGCAGATACGCAGTATTTT
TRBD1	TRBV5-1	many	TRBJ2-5	CASRWDSQETQYF	TGCGCCAGCAGGTGGGACAGTCAAGAGACCCAGTACTTC
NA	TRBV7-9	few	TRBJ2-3	CASSSRNRGSKDTQYF	TGTGCCAGCAGTTCTCGGAACAGAGGCTCCAAAGATACGCAGTATTTT
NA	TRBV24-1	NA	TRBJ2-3	CATSGVMRGGTDTQYF	TGTGCCACCAGTGGGGTTATGAGGGGGGGAACAGATACGCAGTATTTT
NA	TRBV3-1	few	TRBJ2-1	CASSQGDSRYNEQFF	TGTGCCAGCAGCCAGGGAGACTCTCGATACAATGAGCAGTTCTTC
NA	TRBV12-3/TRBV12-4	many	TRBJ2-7	CASSLGGGGYEQYF	TGTGCCAGCAGCCTGGGGGGCGGGGGATACGAGCAGTACTTC
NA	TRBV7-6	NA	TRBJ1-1	CASKGGEDTEAFF	TGTGCCAGCAAGGGGGGAGAGGACACTGAAGCTTTCTTT
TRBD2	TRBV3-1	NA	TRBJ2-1	CASTRKRGPDEQFF	TGTGCCAGCACCCGAAAGCGGGGGCCGGATGAGCAGTTCTTC
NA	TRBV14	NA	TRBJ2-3	CASSQGDDTQYF	TGTGCCAGCAGCCAAGGGGACGATACGCAGTATTTT
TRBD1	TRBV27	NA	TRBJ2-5	CATWARTGSGPRETQYF	TGTGCCACCTGGGCCCGGACAGGGAGTGGCCCTAGGGAGACCCAGTACTTC
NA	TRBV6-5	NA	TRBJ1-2	CASSTVSRGYTF	TGTGCCAGCAGTACCGTGTCCCGTGGCTACACCTTC
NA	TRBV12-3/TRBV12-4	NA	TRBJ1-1	CASSLARWGVEAFF	TGTGCCAGCAGTTTAGCGCGGTGGGGGGTTGAAGCTTTCTTT
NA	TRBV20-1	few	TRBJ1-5	CSARGSLGNQPQHF	TGCAGTGCTAGGGGGAGTCTAGGCAATCAGCCCCAGCATTTT
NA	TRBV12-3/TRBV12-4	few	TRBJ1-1	CASSLAAGAFF	TGTGCCAGCAGTTTGGCGGCCGGGGCTTTCTTT
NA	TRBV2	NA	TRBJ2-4	CASSEGVAKNIQYF	TGTGCCAGCAGTGAGGGGGTAGCCAAAAACATTCAGTACTTC
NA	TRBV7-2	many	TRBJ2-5	CASSADLSLETQYF	TGTGCCAGCAGCGCGGACTTATCATTGGAGACCCAGTACTTC
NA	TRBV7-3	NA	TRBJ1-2	CASSPSAGLINYGYTF	TGTGCCAGCAGCCCATCCGCGGGGCTTATTAACTATGGCTACACCTTC
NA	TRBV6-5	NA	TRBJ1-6	CASSPRLPGPAAALHF	TGTGCCAGCAGTCCCCGTTTGCCGGGACCGGCGGCGGCCCTCCACTTT
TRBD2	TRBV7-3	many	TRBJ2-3	CASSSGGLAGGTDTQYF	TGTGCCAGCAGCTCGGGAGGACTAGCGGGGGGCACAGATACGCAGTATTTT
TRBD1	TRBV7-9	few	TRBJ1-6	CASSLGTGAYNSPLHF	TGTGCCAGCAGCTTAGGGACAGGTGCTTATAATTCACCCCTCCACTTT
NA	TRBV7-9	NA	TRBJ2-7	CASSPNHEQYF	TGTGCCAGCAGCCCTAACCACGAGCAGTACTTC
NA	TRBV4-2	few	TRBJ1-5	CASSQDWGQPQHF	TGTGCCAGCAGCCAAGATTGGGGTCAGCCCCAGCATTTT
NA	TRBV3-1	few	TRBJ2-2	CASSQVHQNTGELFF	TGTGCCAGCAGCCAAGTTCACCAAAACACCGGGGAGCTGTTTTTT
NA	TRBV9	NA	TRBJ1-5	CASSVGGGQPQHF	TGTGCCAGCAGCGTTGGGGGAGGCCAGCCCCAGCATTTT
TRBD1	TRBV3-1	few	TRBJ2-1	CASSQIAGQGSTEQFF	TGTGCCAGCAGCCAAATTGCGGGACAGGGGAGTACTGAGCAGTTCTTC
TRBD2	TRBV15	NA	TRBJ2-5	CATSRDVRGGGGVQETQYF	TGTGCCACCAGCAGAGATGTAAGGGGCGGCGGGGGGGTTCAAGAGACCCAGTACTTC
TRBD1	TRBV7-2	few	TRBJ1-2	CASSQGGSTYGYTF	TGTGCCAGCAGCCAGGGGGGCAGCACCTATGGCTACACCTTC
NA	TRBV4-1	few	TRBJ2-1	CASSQGAPNEQFF	TGCGCCAGCAGTCAAGGGGCTCCCAATGAGCAGTTCTTC
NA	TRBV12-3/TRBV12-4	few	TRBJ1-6	CASSLGAVNSPLHF	TGTGCCAGCAGTTTAGGGGCAGTTAATTCACCCCTCCACTTT
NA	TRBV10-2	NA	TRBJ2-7	CASSEQDQQYF	TGCGCCAGCAGTGAACAGGATCAGCAGTACTTC
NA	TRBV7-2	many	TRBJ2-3	CASSTYLSTDTQYF	TGTGCCAGCAGCACATACTTAAGCACAGATACGCAGTATTTT